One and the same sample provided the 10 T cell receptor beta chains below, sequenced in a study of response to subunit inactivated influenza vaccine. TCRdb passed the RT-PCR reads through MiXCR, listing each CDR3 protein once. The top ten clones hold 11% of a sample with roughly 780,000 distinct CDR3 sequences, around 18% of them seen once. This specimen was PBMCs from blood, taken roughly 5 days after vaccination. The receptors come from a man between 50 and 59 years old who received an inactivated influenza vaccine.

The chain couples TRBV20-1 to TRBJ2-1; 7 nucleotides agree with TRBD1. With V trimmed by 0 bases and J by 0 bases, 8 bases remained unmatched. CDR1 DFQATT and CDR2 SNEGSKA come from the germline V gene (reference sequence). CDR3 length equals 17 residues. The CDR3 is CSARDSTGESSYNEQFF. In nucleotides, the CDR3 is TGCAGTGCTAGAGATTCCACAGGGGAAAGCTCCTACAATGAGCAGTTCTTC.

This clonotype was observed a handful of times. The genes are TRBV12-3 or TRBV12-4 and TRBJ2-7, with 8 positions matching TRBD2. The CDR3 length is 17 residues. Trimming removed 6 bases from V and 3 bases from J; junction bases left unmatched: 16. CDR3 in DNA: TGTGCCAGCAGGGGGAAAACAAGCGGGAGTGATATCTACGAGCAGTACTTC. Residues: CASRGKTSGSDIYEQYF.

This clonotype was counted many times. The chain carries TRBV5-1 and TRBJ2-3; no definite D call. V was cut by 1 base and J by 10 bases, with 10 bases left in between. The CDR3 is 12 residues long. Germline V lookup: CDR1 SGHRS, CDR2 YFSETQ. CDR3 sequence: CASSLSGEAQYF. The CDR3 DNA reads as TGCGCCAGCAGCTTGTCTGGGGAAGCGCAGTATTTT.

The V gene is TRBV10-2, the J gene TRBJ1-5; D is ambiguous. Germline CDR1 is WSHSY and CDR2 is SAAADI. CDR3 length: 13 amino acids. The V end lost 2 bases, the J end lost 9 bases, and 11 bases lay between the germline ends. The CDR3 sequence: CASSENGRTPQHF. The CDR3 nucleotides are TGCGCCAGCAGTGAGAACGGCCGAACGCCCCAGCATTTT.

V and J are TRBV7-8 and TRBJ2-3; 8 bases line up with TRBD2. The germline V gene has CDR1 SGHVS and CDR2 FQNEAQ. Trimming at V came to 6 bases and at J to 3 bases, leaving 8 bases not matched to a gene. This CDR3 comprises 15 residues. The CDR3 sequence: CASRSAGTSTDTQYF. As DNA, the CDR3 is TGTGCCAGCAGATCCGCCGGGACTAGTACAGATACGCAGTATTTT.

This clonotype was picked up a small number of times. CDR3 nucleotide sequence: TGCGCCAGCAGCACAGGGGACGGCACAGATACGCAGTATTTT. It translates to CASSTGDGTDTQYF. The J gene is TRBJ2-3, the V gene TRBV5-1; 7 bases align to TRBD1. In germline, CDR1 is SGHRS, CDR2 YFSETQ. V lost 4 bases, J lost 1 base, and 3 bases stayed unmatched. The CDR3 is 14 residues long.

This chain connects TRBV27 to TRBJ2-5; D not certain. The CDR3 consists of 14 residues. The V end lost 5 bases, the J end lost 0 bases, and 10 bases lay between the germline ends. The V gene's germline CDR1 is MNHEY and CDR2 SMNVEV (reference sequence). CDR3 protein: CASSPVSNQETQYF. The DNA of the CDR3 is TGTGCCAGCAGTCCCGTCAGCAACCAAGAGACCCAGTACTTC.

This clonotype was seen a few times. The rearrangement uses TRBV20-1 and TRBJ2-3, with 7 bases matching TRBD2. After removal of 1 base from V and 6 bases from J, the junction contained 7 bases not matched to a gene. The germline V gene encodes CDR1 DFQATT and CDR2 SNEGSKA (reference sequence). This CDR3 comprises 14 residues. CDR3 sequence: CSARVAGLGDTQYF. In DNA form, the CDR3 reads TGCAGTGCTAGAGTAGCGGGTCTAGGGGATACGCAGTATTTT.

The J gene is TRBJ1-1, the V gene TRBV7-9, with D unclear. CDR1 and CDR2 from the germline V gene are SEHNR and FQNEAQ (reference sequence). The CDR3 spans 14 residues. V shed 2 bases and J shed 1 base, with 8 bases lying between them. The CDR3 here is CASSLSSENTEAFF. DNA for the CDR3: TGTGCCAGCAGCTTAAGCAGTGAGAACACTGAAGCTTTCTTT. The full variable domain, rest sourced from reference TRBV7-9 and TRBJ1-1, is DTGVSQNPRHKITKRGQNVTFRCDPISEHNRLYWYRQTLGQGPEFLTYFQNEAQLEKSRLLSDRFSAERPKGSFSTLEIQRTEQGDSAMYLCASSLSSENTEAFFGQGTRLTVV.

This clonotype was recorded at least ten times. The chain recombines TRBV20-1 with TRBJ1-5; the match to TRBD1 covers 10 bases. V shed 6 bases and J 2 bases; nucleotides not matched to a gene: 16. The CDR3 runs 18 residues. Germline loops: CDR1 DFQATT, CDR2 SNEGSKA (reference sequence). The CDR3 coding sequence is TGCAGTGCCTCGCCGGGACAGGGGCCTCGTCCCGGCAATCAGCCCCAGCATTTT. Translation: CSASPGQGPRPGNQPQHF.